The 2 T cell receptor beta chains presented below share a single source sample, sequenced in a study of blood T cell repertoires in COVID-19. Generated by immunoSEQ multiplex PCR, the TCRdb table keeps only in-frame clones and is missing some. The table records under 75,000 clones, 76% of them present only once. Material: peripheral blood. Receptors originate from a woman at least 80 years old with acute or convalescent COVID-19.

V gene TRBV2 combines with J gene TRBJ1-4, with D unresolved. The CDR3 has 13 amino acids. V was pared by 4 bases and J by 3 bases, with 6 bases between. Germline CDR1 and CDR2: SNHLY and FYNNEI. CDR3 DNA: TGTGCCAGCAGTGGCGTGTCTAATGAAAAACTGTTTTTT. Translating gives CASSGVSNEKLFF.

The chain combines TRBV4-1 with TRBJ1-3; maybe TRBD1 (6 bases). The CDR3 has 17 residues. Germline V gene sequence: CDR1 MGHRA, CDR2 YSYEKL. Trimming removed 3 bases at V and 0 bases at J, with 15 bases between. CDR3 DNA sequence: TGCGCCAGCAGCCACTTCGACAGGCCCTACTCTGGAAACACCATATATTTT. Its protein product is CASSHFDRPYSGNTIYF.